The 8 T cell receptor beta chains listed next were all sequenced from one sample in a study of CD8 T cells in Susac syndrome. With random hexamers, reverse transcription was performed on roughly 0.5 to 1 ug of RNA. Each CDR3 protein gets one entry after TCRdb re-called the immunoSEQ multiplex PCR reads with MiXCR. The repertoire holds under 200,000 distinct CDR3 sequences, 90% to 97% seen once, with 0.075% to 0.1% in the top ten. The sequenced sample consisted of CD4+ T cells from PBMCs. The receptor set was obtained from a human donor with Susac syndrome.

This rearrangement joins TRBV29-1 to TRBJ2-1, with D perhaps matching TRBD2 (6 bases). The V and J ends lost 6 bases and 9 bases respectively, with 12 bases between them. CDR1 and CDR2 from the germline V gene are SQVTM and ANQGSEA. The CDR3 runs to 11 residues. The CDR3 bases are TGCAGCGTCGACGGGGGTTTTGAGCAGTTCTTC. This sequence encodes CSVDGGFEQFF.

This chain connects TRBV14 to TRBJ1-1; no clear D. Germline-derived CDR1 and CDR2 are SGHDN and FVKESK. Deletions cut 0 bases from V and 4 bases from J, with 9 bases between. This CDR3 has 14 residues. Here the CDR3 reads CASSQDMGVTEAFF. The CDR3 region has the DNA TGTGCCAGCAGCCAAGATATGGGCGTCACTGAAGCTTTCTTT.

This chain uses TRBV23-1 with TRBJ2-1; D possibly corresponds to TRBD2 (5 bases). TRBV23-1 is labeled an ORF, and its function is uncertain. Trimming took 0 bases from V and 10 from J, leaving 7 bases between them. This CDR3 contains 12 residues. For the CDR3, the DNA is TGCGCCAGCAGTCAATCTGGCGGGGAGCAGTTCTTC. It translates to CASSQSGGEQFF.

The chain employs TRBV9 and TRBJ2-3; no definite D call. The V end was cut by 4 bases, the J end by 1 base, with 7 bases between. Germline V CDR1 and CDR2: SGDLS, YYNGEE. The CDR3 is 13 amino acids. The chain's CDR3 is CASSPAGTDTQYF. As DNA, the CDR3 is TGTGCCAGCAGCCCCGCGGGCACAGATACGCAGTATTTT.

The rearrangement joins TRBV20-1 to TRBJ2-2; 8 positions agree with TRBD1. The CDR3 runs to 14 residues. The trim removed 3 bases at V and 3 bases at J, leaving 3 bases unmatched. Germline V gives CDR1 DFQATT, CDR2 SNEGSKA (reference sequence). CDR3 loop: CSARTTGDTGELFF. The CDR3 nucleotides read TGCAGTGCTAGGACGACAGGGGACACCGGGGAGCTGTTTTTT.

The CDR3 loop reads CASSTGGDQPQHF. The CDR3 bases are TGTGCCAGCAGCACGGGGGGGGATCAGCCCCAGCATTTT. The chain carries TRBV7-9 and TRBJ1-5, with D tentatively TRBD1 (5 bases). CDR1 and CDR2 (germline): SEHNR, FQNEAQ (reference sequence). V lost 5 bases and J 5 bases, leaving 10 bases between the germline ends. The CDR3 is 13 amino acids.

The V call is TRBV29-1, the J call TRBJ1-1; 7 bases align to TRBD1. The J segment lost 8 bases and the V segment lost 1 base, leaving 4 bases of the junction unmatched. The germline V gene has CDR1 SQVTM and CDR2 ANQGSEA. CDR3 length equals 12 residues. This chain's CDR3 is CSVEVGQVEAFF. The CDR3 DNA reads TGCAGCGTTGAAGTCGGACAGGTAGAAGCTTTCTTT.

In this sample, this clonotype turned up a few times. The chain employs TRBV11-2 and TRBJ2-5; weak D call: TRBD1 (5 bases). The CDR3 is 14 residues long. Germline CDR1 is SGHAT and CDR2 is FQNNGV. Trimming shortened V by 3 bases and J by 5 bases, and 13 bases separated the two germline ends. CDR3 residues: CASSFTSGQETQYF. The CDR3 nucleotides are TGTGCCAGCAGCTTTACCTCAGGGCAGGAGACCCAGTACTTC. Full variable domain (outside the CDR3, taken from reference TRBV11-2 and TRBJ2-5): EAGVAQSPRYKIIEKRQSVAFWCNPISGHATLYWYQQILGQGPKLLIQFQNNGVVDDSQLPKDRFSAERLKGVDSTLKIQPAKLEDSAVYLCASSFTSGQETQYFGPGTRLLVL.